The 25 T cell receptor beta chains below all came from one sample that was sequenced in a study of T cell responses to AZD1222 COVID-19 vaccine (dated by TCRdb to the early 2020s). In light of the paper, this sample's time point label describes: baseline before first vaccination. The library was obtained by the immunoSEQ multiplex PCR assay. Drawn from immuneACCESS, this table holds only the in-frame rearrangements with V and J called that TCRdb kept. Clones are partly lost; checked studies trace under half to an unresolved V gene and leave the rest unexplained. A total of 100,000 to 150,000 clones appear in this sample, 80% to 90% of them only once. 4.2% of the sample is taken by the ten largest. This specimen was peripheral blood, taken on day 0 of AZD1222 vaccination. These receptors originate from an adult in good health.

The chain carries TRBV27 and TRBJ2-5, with D possibly being TRBD1 (5 bases). V was cut by 6 bases and J by 5 bases, with 13 bases left in between. CDR3 length: 13 residues. The V gene's germline CDR1 is MNHEY and CDR2 SMNVEV (reference sequence). The CDR3 spells CASSSRVGETQYF. The CDR3 nucleotides read TGTGCCAGCAGCTCCAGGGTGGGGGAGACCCAGTACTTC.

The chain combines TRBV2 with TRBJ2-4, with TRBD2 matching 7 bases. The J segment lost 6 bases and the V segment lost 2 bases, leaving 4 bases of the junction unmatched. CDR1 and CDR2 (germline): SNHLY, FYNNEI. The CDR3 extends over 14 amino acids. CDR3 residues: CASSERAGLNIQYF. The CDR3 region has the DNA TGTGCCAGCAGTGAAAGAGCGGGGCTAAACATTCAGTACTTC.

The genes are TRBV5-1 and TRBJ1-6; perhaps TRBD1 as D (6 bases). The CDR3 spans 16 residues. Germline CDR1 reads SGHRS; CDR2 reads YFSETQ. V lost 0 bases to trimming and J lost 6 bases, with 13 bases between them. CDR3 sequence reads: CASSLGVQGLNSPLHF. The CDR3 DNA is TGCGCCAGCAGCTTGGGGGTACAGGGACTTAATTCACCCCTCCACTTT.

This chain links TRBV7-9 with TRBJ1-1; 7 bases line up with TRBD1. Germline V gene lookup returns CDR1 SEHNR and CDR2 FQNEAQ (reference sequence). J lost 4 bases, V lost 3 bases, and 8 bases had no gene match. CDR3 length: 15 residues. The CDR3 protein is CASSLARQGATEAFF. CDR3 nucleotide sequence: TGTGCCAGCAGCTTGGCCCGACAGGGAGCCACTGAAGCTTTCTTT.

The chain carries TRBV14 and TRBJ1-1; D may be TRBD1 (6 bases). The germline V gene has CDR1 SGHDN and CDR2 FVKESK. The CDR3 consists of 13 residues. V was clipped by 4 bases and J by 3 bases, with 9 bases between them. The CDR3 sequence: CASSLQGDTEAFF. CDR3 bases: TGTGCCAGCAGCCTACAGGGTGACACTGAAGCTTTCTTT. The full variable domain, with the rest looked up from reference TRBV14 and TRBJ1-1, is EAGVTQFPSHSVIEKGQTVTLRCDPISGHDNLYWYRRVMGKEIKFLLHFVKESKQDESGMPNNRFLAERTGGTYSTLKVQPAELEDSGVYFCASSLQGDTEAFFGQGTRLTVV.

The chain has TRBV27 and TRBJ2-7, with TRBD2 matching 7 bases. This CDR3 contains 15 residues. Per germline, CDR1 MNHEY and CDR2 SMNVEV (reference sequence). V lost 8 bases to trimming and J lost 0 bases; unmatched junction nucleotides: 10. The CDR3: CASVSWGGPSYEQYF. CDR3 sequence (DNA): TGTGCCAGCGTATCCTGGGGGGGACCCTCCTACGAGCAGTACTTC.

The rearrangement uses TRBV7-2 and TRBJ2-7; 8 bases fit TRBD1. J lost 4 bases, V lost 1 base, and 6 bases had no gene match. The CDR3 extends over 15 amino acids. From germline, CDR1 is SGHTA and CDR2 FQGNSA. The CDR3 DNA reads TGTGCCAGCAGCTTAGAATGGACAGGGACTTACGAGCAGTACTTC. This gives the protein CASSLEWTGTYEQYF.

The rearrangement joins TRBV7-2 to TRBJ1-3; D not resolved. The V gene lost 5 bases and the J gene lost 0 bases, with 5 bases spanning the gap. The germline V gene has CDR1 SGHTA and CDR2 FQGNSA. This CDR3 comprises 13 residues. CDR3 in amino acids: CASSPVSGNTIYF. The DNA of the CDR3 is TGTGCCAGCAGCCCCGTCTCTGGAAACACCATATATTTT.

CDR3 nucleotides: TGTGCCAGTACCACAGGGGCCAGGCAGCCCCAGCATTTT. It yields the protein CASTTGARQPQHF. V gene TRBV19 combines with J gene TRBJ1-5, with 7 bases lining up with TRBD1. Per the germline V gene, CDR1 is LNHDA and CDR2 is SQIVND (reference sequence). The CDR3 has 13 amino acids. Losses at the gene ends were 7 bases for V and 7 bases for J; bases not matched to a gene: 7.

V usage is TRBV5-4 and J usage is TRBJ2-5; TRBD2 agrees at 11 bases. This CDR3 contains 16 residues. The ends lost 4 bases at V and 1 base at J; junction bases unmatched: 6. The germline V gene has CDR1 SGHNT and CDR2 YYREEE (reference sequence). The CDR3 sequence is CASSNPSGGFQETQYF. In nucleotides, the CDR3 is TGTGCCAGCAGCAATCCTAGCGGGGGGTTCCAAGAGACCCAGTACTTC.

V gene TRBV19 combines with J gene TRBJ2-4, with unresolved D. This CDR3 is built from 12 residues. Germline V gene lookup returns CDR1 LNHDA and CDR2 SQIVND (reference sequence). V lost 5 bases and J lost 8, with 10 bases in between. The CDR3 spells CASSARRHIQYF. In nucleotides, the CDR3 is TGTGCCAGTAGTGCGCGCCGGCACATTCAGTACTTC.

This clone was observed a handful of times. The rearrangement links TRBV6-5 to TRBJ2-1, with 7 nucleotides matching TRBD2. CDR1 MNHEY and CDR2 SVGAGI come from the germline V gene. With 5 bases clipped from V and 8 bases from J, the junction kept 6 bases outside the gene matches. This CDR3 is built from 13 residues. CDR3 residues: CASSRGAGYEQFF. In nucleotides, the CDR3 is TGTGCCAGCAGTAGAGGAGCGGGGTATGAGCAGTTCTTC.

V is TRBV18 and J is TRBJ1-2; the match to TRBD1 covers 10 bases. Germline V gives CDR1 KGHSH, CDR2 LQKENI. V trimming: 3 bases; J trimming: 4 bases; junction bases outside the gene matches: 5. CDR3 length: 15 amino acids. The CDR3, as DNA: TGTGCCAGCTCACCCGCCGGGACAGGGGCCTATGGCTACACCTTC. It specifies CASSPAGTGAYGYTF.

This chain links TRBV28 with TRBJ1-3, with D tentatively TRBD1 (5 bases). The CDR3 spans 15 residues. The V and J ends lost 5 bases and 3 bases respectively, with 14 bases between them. Germline values: CDR1 MDHEN, CDR2 SYDVKM. As DNA, the CDR3 is TGTGCCAGCAGTCCAGAGACAGCTCATGGAAACACCATATATTTT. This encodes CASSPETAHGNTIYF. Full variable domain (outside the CDR3, taken from reference TRBV28 and TRBJ1-3): DVKVTQSSRYLVKRTGEKVFLECVQDMDHENMFWYRQDPGLGLRLIYFSYDVKMKEKGDIPEGYSVSREKKERFSLILESASTNQTSMYLCASSPETAHGNTIYFGEGSWLTVV.

The V gene is TRBV2, the J gene TRBJ2-2; D gene ambiguous. There are 15 residues in the CDR3. Trimming shortened V by 3 bases and J by 4 bases, and 12 bases separated the two germline ends. Germline CDR1 SNHLY, CDR2 FYNNEI. CDR3 coding DNA: TGTGCCAGCAGTGATGAAGGGCCCCGCACCGGGGAGCTGTTTTTT. It yields the protein CASSDEGPRTGELFF. Variable domain in full (rest from reference TRBV2 and TRBJ2-2): EPEVTQTPSHQVTQMGQEVILRCVPISNHLYFYWYRQILGQKVEFLVSFYNNEISEKSEIFDDQFSVERPDGSNFTLKIRSTKLEDSAMYFCASSDEGPRTGELFFGEGSRLTVL.

The table lists this clone with a few counts. The genes are TRBV10-3 and TRBJ1-1; D is perhaps TRBD1 (5 bases). The CDR3 is 16 amino acids. V was clipped by 3 bases and J by 0 bases, with 14 bases between them. Germline assignment: CDR1 ENHRY and CDR2 SYGVKD. CDR3 DNA: TGTGCCATCAGTGAACAGGATCCCCTCATGAACACTGAAGCTTTCTTT. Translation: CAISEQDPLMNTEAFF.

This clone appeared a few times. V usage is TRBV5-1 and J usage is TRBJ2-1; D is possibly TRBD1 (5 bases). V lost 0 bases to trimming and J lost 4 bases, with 14 bases between them. The CDR3 totals 16 residues. From germline, CDR1 is SGHRS and CDR2 YFSETQ. CDR3 sequence: CASSLAAGIPYNEQFF. In DNA, the CDR3 is TGCGCCAGCAGCTTGGCCGCAGGGATCCCTTACAATGAGCAGTTCTTC.

The V call is TRBV10-3, the J call TRBJ1-1, with TRBD1 as a possible D gene (5 bases). V was cut by 0 bases and J by 5 bases, with 10 bases left in between. The CDR3 has 14 residues. CDR1 and CDR2 (germline): ENHRY, SYGVKD. Here the CDR3 DNA reads TGTGCCATCAGTGAGTCGAATCGGGGGACTGAAGCTTTCTTT. Amino acid sequence: CAISESNRGTEAFF.

This chain joins TRBV19 and TRBJ2-1; 10 nucleotides agree with TRBD2. Unmatched junction bases numbered 8, after V lost 7 bases and J lost 8 bases. From germline, CDR1 is LNHDA and CDR2 SQIVND (reference sequence). The CDR3 sequence is 14 residues long. CDR3 loop: CASTSGGARDEQFF. The CDR3 region has the DNA TGTGCCAGTACAAGCGGGGGGGCCAGAGATGAGCAGTTCTTC.

This sequence joins TRBV19 and TRBJ1-6, with D perhaps matching TRBD1 (6 bases). CDR1 LNHDA and CDR2 SQIVND come from the germline V gene (reference sequence). The CDR3 is 16 residues long. Trimming took off 8 bases at V and 0 bases at J, with 14 bases between the two ends. The CDR3 protein is CASEDRQSSYNSPLHF. Written as DNA, the CDR3 is TGTGCCAGTGAAGACAGGCAGAGCTCCTATAATTCACCCCTCCACTTT.

The chain carries TRBV29-1 and TRBJ1-2; D is unresolved. CDR1 is SQVTM, CDR2 ANQGSEA, per germline. Trimming took 7 bases from V and 4 from J, leaving 10 bases between them. CDR3 size: 11 residues. The CDR3 coding sequence is TGCAGCGGAGAGCTGAGCTATGGCTACACCTTC. Residues: CSGELSYGYTF.

The V and J genes are TRBV19 and TRBJ1-2, with D possibly TRBD1 on 5 matching bases. V was clipped by 5 bases and J by 3 bases, with 16 bases between them. Germline V lookup: CDR1 LNHDA, CDR2 SQIVND (reference sequence). CDR3 length: 15 residues. Here the CDR3 reads CASSLGGAPDYGYTF. CDR3 coding DNA: TGTGCCAGTAGTTTGGGGGGTGCCCCGGACTATGGCTACACCTTC.

The chain uses TRBV5-1 and TRBJ2-5; tentatively, D is TRBD1 (7 bases). Trimming shortened V by 3 bases and J by 4 bases, and 10 bases separated the two germline ends. The length of the CDR3 is 13 residues. Germline V gene sequence: CDR1 SGHRS, CDR2 YFSETQ. The CDR3 bases are TGCGCCAGCAGCTCCCAGGGGGGAGAGACCCAGTACTTC. Protein sequence: CASSSQGGETQYF.

The CDR3 is CASSPHRARPDTEAFF. CDR3 in DNA: TGTGCCAGCAGCCCACATCGGGCCCGCCCGGACACTGAAGCTTTCTTT. This sequence joins TRBV11-2 and TRBJ1-1; D call uncertain. Germline lookup yields CDR1 SGHAT and CDR2 FQNNGV. The length of the CDR3 is 16 residues. V was cut by 5 bases and J by 3 bases, with 19 bases left in between.

This chain uses TRBV28 with TRBJ1-1; D possibly corresponds to TRBD1 (5 bases). This CDR3 is built from 15 residues. In germline, CDR1 is MDHEN, CDR2 SYDVKM. Trimming cost V 5 bases and J 4 bases, with 17 bases left between them. This CDR3 reads CASSISGGLSTEAFF. CDR3 nucleotides: TGTGCCAGCAGTATATCGGGGGGTTTAAGCACTGAAGCTTTCTTT.